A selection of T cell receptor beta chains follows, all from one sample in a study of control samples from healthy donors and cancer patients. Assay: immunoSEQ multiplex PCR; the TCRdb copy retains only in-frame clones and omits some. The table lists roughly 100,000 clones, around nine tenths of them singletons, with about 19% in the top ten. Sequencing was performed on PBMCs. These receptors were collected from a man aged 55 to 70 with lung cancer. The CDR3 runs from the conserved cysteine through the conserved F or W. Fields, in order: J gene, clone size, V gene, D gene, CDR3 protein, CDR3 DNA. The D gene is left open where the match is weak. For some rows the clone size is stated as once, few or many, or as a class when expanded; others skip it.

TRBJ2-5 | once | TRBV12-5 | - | CASVNQEETQYF | TGTGCTAGTGTGAATCAGGAAGAGACCCAGTACTTC
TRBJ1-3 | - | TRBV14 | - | CASSLQGGNTIYF | TGTGCCAGCAGCTTACAGGGCGGAAACACCATATATTTT
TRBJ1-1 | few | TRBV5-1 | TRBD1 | CASSLGQGMNTEAFF | TGCGCCAGCAGCTTGGGACAGGGAATGAACACTGAAGCTTTCTTT
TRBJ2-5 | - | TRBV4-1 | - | CASSQDRVQETQYF | TGCGCCAGCAGCCAAGATAGGGTCCAAGAGACCCAGTACTTC
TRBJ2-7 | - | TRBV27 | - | CASSLLGGSYEQYF | TGTGCCAGCAGTTTATTAGGCGGCTCCTACGAGCAGTACTTC
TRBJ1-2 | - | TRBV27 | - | CASSFGIGGYGYTF | TGTGCCAGCAGTTTTGGGATTGGGGGCTATGGCTACACCTTC
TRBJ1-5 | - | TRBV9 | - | CASSARDSSNQPQHF | TGTGCCAGCAGCGCTCGAGACAGTAGCAATCAGCCCCAGCATTTT
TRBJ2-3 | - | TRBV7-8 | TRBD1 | CASSKTGGMWDTQYF | TGTGCCAGCAGCAAGACAGGGGGTATGTGGGATACGCAGTATTTT
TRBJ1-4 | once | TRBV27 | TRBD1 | CASSNIGQGRGEKLFF | TGTGCCAGCAGTAATATAGGACAGGGCCGGGGTGAAAAACTGTTTTTT
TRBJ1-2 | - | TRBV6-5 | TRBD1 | CASRGTGGYGYTF | TGTGCCAGCAGGGGGACAGGGGGCTATGGCTACACCTTC
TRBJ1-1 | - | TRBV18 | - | CASSPGPWDTEAFF | TGTGCCAGCTCACCAGGGCCCTGGGACACTGAAGCTTTCTTT
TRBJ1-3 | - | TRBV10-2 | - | CASSDETFLGNTIYF | TGCGCCAGCAGTGATGAGACGTTCCTTGGAAACACCATATATTTT
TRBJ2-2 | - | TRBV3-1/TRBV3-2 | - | CASSQDHRVPNTGELFF | TGTGCCAGCAGCCAAGATCACAGGGTCCCCAACACCGGGGAGCTGTTTTTT
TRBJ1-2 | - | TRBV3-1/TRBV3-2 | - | CARSQDLTGGGYGYTF | TGTGCCCGCAGCCAAGATCTGACGGGGGGGGGCTATGGCTACACCTTC
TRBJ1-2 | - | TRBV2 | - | CASSPFSLQLWGYTF | TGTGCCAGCAGTCCTTTTTCCCTTCAACTCTGGGGCTACACCTTC
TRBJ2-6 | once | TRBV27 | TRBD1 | CASSLSGYRGNGANVLTF | TGTGCCAGCAGTTTATCCGGCTACAGGGGGAATGGGGCCAACGTCCTGACTTTC
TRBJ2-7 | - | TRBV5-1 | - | CASSLDITYEQYF | TGCGCCAGCAGTCTTGACATAACCTACGAGCAGTACTTC
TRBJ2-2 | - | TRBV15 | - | CATRGKDRGLTGELFF | TGTGCCACCAGGGGAAAGGACCGCGGGTTGACCGGGGAGCTGTTTTTT
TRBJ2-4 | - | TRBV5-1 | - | CASSLVVGDSLNIQYF | TGCGCCAGCAGCTTGGTAGTCGGGGATTCTCTTAACATTCAGTACTTC
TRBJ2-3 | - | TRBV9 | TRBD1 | CASSLGQGGDTQYF | TGTGCCAGCAGCTTGGGACAGGGTGGAGATACGCAGTATTTT
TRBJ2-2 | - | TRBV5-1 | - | CASTEVRGELFF | TGCGCCAGCACAGAGGTACGCGGGGAGCTGTTTTTT
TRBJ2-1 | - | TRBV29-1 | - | CSVEGGPTSYNEQFF | TGCAGCGTTGAGGGGGGTCCAACCTCCTACAATGAGCAGTTCTTC
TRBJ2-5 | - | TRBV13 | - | CASSYSGLQETQYF | TGTGCCAGCAGCTATTCAGGGCTCCAAGAGACCCAGTACTTC
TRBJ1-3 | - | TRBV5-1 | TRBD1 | CASSYQGASSGNTIYF | TGCGCCAGCAGCTATCAGGGGGCAAGCTCTGGAAACACCATATATTTT
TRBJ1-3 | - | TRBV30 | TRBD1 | CAWTRDSAGNTIYF | TGTGCCTGGACCAGGGACAGCGCTGGAAACACCATATATTTT
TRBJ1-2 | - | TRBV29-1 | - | CSVTPSSNYGYTF | TGCAGCGTTACCCCCAGCTCTAACTATGGCTACACCTTC
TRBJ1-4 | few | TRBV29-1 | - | CSVGGASREKLFF | TGCAGCGTTGGGGGAGCCAGCAGGGAAAAACTGTTTTTT
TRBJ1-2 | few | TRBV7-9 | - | CASSLWNSREGYTF | TGTGCCAGCAGCTTATGGAACTCCCGGGAGGGCTACACCTTC
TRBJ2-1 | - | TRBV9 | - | CASSALNEQFF | TGTGCCAGCAGTGCCTTGAATGAGCAGTTCTTC
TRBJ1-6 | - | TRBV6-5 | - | CASSYGSTGGSPLHF | TGTGCCAGCAGTTACGGTTCGACAGGAGGTTCACCCCTCCACTTT
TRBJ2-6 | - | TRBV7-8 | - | CASSLVGSSSGANVLTF | TGTGCCAGCAGCTTAGTAGGGTCCAGCTCTGGGGCCAACGTCCTGACTTTC
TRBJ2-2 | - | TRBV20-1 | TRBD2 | CSASTGEVGLAGENTGELFF | TGCAGTGCTAGTACGGGAGAGGTCGGACTAGCGGGGGAGAACACCGGGGAGCTGTTTTTT
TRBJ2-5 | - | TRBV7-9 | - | CASSLGGQETQYF | TGTGCCAGCAGCTTAGGCGGCCAAGAGACCCAGTACTTC
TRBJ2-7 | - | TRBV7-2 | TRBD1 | CASSPRQGATYEQYF | TGTGCCAGCAGCCCGAGACAGGGAGCCACCTACGAGCAGTACTTC
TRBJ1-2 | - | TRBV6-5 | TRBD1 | CASTYGQGAVSGYTF | TGTGCCAGCACCTACGGTCAGGGGGCGGTCAGTGGCTACACCTTC
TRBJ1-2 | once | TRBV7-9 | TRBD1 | CASRIKYRGPNGYTF | TGTGCCAGCAGAATAAAATACAGGGGGCCGAATGGCTACACCTTC
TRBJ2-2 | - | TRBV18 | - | CASSHDRRNTGELFF | TGTGCCAGCTCACACGACAGGAGGAACACCGGGGAGCTGTTTTTT
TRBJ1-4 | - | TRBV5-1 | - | CASSPSYRATNEKLFF | TGCGCCAGCAGCCCATCTTACAGGGCAACTAATGAAAAACTGTTTTTT
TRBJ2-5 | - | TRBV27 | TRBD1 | CASRKMIGTGSGETQYF | TGTGCCAGCAGGAAGATGATCGGGACAGGGTCCGGCGAGACCCAGTACTTC
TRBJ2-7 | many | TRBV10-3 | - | CAIRGRSIRYEQYF | TGTGCCATCAGGGGTCGAAGCATACGCTACGAGCAGTACTTC
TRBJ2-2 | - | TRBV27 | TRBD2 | CAPSSETRGGRTGELFF | TGCGCCCCCAGTTCAGAAACGCGGGGGGGCCGGACCGGGGAGCTGTTTTTT
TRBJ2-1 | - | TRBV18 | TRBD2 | CASSPGLAGGNEQFF | TGTGCCAGCTCACCTGGACTAGCGGGGGGCAATGAGCAGTTCTTC
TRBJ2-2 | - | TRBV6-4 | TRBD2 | CASSSTSGGNTGELFF | TGTGCCAGCAGTTCGACTAGCGGGGGTAACACCGGGGAGCTGTTTTTT
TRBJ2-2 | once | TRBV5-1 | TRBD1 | CASSTRTGEGGELFF | TGCGCCAGCAGCACACGGACAGGGGAGGGCGGGGAGCTGTTTTTT
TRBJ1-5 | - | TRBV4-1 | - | CASSQDNKGVQPQHF | TGCGCCAGCAGCCAAGATAATAAGGGGGTTCAGCCCCAGCATTTT
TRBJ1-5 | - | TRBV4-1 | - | CASSQGHPSGVNQPQHF | TGCGCCAGCAGCCAAGGACACCCCTCAGGCGTCAATCAGCCCCAGCATTTT